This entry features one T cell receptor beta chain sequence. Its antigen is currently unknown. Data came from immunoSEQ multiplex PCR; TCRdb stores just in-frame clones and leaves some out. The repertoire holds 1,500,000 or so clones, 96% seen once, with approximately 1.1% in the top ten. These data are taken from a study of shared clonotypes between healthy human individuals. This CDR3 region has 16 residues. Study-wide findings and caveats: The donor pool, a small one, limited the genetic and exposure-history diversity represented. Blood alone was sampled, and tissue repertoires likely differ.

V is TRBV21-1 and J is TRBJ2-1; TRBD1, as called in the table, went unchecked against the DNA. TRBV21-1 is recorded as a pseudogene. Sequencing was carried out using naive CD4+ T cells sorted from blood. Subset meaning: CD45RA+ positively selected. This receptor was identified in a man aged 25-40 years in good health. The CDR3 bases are TGTGCCAGCAGCAAATCCCTTGGTGGCAGAAACAATGAGCAGTTCTTC. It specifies CASSKSLGGRNNEQFF.